These T cell receptor beta chains were read from a single sample in a study of cytomegalovirus exposure and HLA in healthy donors. Sequencing used immunoSEQ multiplex PCR; TCRdb keeps in-frame clones, though not all of them. The profile shows under 150,000 clones, 81% of them singletons. Source material: PBMCs. These receptors all come from a man between 18 and 35 years old in good health and CMV-seronegative. Both conserved end residues are part of each CDR3. D genes are given only for firm matches. Only some rows state a clone size, as once, few, many or a class for expanded clones.

CDR3 DNA,CDR3 protein,V gene,clone size,J gene,D gene
TGCAGTGCTAGGAAACAGGAAGAAGCTTTCTTT,CSARKQEEAFF,TRBV20-1,NA,TRBJ1-1,NA
TGTGCCAGCAGCCAGGACAGGGGGATTCCTGAAGCTTTCTTT,CASSQDRGIPEAFF,TRBV7-9,NA,TRBJ1-1,TRBD1
TGCAGCGTTGAAGACAGGCTCTCCTACGAGCAGTACTTC,CSVEDRLSYEQYF,TRBV29-1,NA,TRBJ2-7,NA
TGTGCCAGCAGCTCGAATTCACCCCTCCACTTT,CASSSNSPLHF,TRBV7-9,NA,TRBJ1-6,NA
TGTGCCAGTAATCGTTTCTACACAGATACGCAGTATTTT,CASNRFYTDTQYF,TRBV19,once,TRBJ2-3,NA
TGTGCCAGCAGCTCTAGCGGGGGGGCTAATGAGCAGTTCTTC,CASSSSGGANEQFF,TRBV7-6,once,TRBJ2-1,TRBD2
TGTGCCAGCAGCTTACTAGGTACAGATACGCAGTATTTT,CASSLLGTDTQYF,TRBV7-9,NA,TRBJ2-3,NA
TGCGCCAGCAGCCAACCGGAGACCTACAATGAGCAGTTCTTC,CASSQPETYNEQFF,TRBV5-1,NA,TRBJ2-1,NA
TGTGCCAGCAGCGTAGAAGGGCTCAGGGGCCACAAACTGTTTTTT,CASSVEGLRGHKLFF,TRBV9,NA,TRBJ1-4,NA
TGTGCCAGCAGCTTCGGTCAGAAACTATACGAGCAGTACTTC,CASSFGQKLYEQYF,TRBV5-6,once,TRBJ2-7,NA
TGCGCCAGCAGCCCTTCACCAGCGGAAAATGAGCAGTTCTTC,CASSPSPAENEQFF,TRBV4-1,NA,TRBJ2-1,NA
TGTGCCACCAGTCCGGGGAACACTGAAGCTTTCTTT,CATSPGNTEAFF,TRBV10-3,NA,TRBJ1-1,NA
TGTGCCAGCATGCAGGTCAGCAATCAGCCCCAGCATTTT,CASMQVSNQPQHF,TRBV6-1,few,TRBJ1-5,NA
TGTGCCAGCAGCCCGGGGGTGAGGGGGCCCTACAGCAGCAATCAGCCCCAGCATTTT,CASSPGVRGPYSSNQPQHF,TRBV5-6,few,TRBJ1-5,TRBD1
TGTGCCAGCAGCGCCGGGACAGGGCTTGGAAACACCATATATTTT,CASSAGTGLGNTIYF,TRBV7-6,NA,TRBJ1-3,TRBD1
TGTGCCAGCAGTGGGGTCGGGGTTTTGAGCTACACCTTC,CASSGVGVLSYTF,TRBV25-1,NA,TRBJ1-2,NA